The sequence of this T cell receptor (beta chain) was determined in a study of PD-L1 blockade in urothelial cancer. This CDR3 contains 14 residues. Germline CDR1 is KGHSH and CDR2 is LQKENI. With 5 bases removed from V and 2 bases from J, the gap between germline ends came to 13 bases. Profiled with immunoSEQ multiplex PCR; TCRdb holds only in-frame clones, not every one. Among roughly 47,000 clones listed, around 74% were seen once. Stated time point: pretreatment peripheral blood. This clone has only one observation. The origin of this receptor is a man in his 70s with urothelial cancer. The rearrangement uses TRBV18 and TRBJ2-7; D may be TRBD1 (5 bases). The specimen comprised PBMCs, sampled around atezolizumab (anti-PD-L1) treatment. The CDR3 here is CASSRQGQTYEQYF. CDR3 DNA sequence: TGTGCCAGCTCAAGGCAGGGTCAAACCTACGAGCAGTACTTC.